This T cell receptor (beta chain) was sequenced during a study of identical twins. Study observations and caveats: The analysis was cross-sectional rather than longitudinal within donors.

Trimming shortened V by 6 bases and J by 11 bases, and 20 bases separated the two germline ends. The germline CDR1 and CDR2 sequences are MDHEN and SYDVKM. CDR3 length: 14 residues. Via MiXCR, TCRdb re-called the 5' RACE reads, giving one row per CDR3 protein. The sample yields a few hundred thousand distinct CDR3 sequences, about 8.9% seen once. This clonotype was found a few times. Its antigen is undetermined. These same records also appear under a second study, on yellow fever vaccine responses in identical twins.

The chain links TRBV28 to TRBJ1-5; TRBD1 might be the D (5 bases). The source material was CD8+ T cells sorted from blood. The receptor's source is a young woman in good health. In DNA, the CDR3 is TGTGCCAGCAGCCACTTTTTGGGCAGGGAAGCCCAGCATTTT. Translated: CASSHFLGREAQHF.